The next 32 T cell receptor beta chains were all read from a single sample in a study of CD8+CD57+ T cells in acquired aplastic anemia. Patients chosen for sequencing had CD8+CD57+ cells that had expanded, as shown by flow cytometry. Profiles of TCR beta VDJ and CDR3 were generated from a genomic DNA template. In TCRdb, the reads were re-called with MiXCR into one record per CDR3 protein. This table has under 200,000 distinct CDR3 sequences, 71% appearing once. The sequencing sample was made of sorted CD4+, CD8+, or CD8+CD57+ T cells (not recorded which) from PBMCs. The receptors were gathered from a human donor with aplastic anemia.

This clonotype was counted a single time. For the CDR3, the DNA is TGTGCCAGCAGTGACCGAACAAGAACAAATCAGCCCCAGCATTTT. The encoded protein is CASSDRTRTNQPQHF. This rearrangement joins TRBV2 to TRBJ1-5; no clear D. The V gene lost 3 bases and the J gene lost 4 bases, with 13 bases spanning the gap. CDR3 size: 15 residues. Germline CDR1 is SNHLY and CDR2 is FYNNEI.

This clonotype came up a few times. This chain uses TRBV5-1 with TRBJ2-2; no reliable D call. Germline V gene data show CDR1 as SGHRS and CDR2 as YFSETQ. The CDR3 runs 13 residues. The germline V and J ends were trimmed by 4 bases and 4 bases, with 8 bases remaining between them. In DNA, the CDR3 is TGCGCCAGCAGCCAACAGCCCACCGGGGAGCTGTTTTTT. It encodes CASSQQPTGELFF.

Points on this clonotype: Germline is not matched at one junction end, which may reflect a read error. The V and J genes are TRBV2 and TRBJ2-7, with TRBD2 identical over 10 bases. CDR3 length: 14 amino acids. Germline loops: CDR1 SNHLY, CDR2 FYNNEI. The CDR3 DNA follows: TGTGCCAGCAGCGAGCGGGAGGGCCACTACGAGCAGTGCTTC. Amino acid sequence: CASSEREGHYEQCF.

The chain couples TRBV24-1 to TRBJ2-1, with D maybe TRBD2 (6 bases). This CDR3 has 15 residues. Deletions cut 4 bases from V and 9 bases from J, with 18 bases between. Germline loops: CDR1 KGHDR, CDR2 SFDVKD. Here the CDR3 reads CATSDQTRPAGEQFF. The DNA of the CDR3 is TGTGCCACCAGTGACCAGACTAGGCCGGCCGGTGAGCAGTTCTTC.

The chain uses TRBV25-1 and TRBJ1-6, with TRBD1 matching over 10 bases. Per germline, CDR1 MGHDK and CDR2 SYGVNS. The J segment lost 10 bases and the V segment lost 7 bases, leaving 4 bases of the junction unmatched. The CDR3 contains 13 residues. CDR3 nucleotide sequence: TGTGCCAGCAAGGGACAGGGGTCGTCACCCCTCCACTTT. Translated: CASKGQGSSPLHF.

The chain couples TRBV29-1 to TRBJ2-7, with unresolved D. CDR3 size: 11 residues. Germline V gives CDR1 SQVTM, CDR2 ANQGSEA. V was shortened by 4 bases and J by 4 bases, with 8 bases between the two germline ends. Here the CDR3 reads CSVGQVYEQYF. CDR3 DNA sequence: TGCAGCGTTGGTCAGGTTTACGAGCAGTACTTC.

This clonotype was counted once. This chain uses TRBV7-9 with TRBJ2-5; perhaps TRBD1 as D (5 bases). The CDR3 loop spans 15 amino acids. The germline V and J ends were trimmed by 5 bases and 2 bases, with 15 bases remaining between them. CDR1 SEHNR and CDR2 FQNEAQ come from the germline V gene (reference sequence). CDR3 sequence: CASSQPLDRQETQYF. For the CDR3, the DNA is TGTGCCAGCAGCCAACCTCTCGACAGACAAGAGACCCAGTACTTC.

The CDR3 protein is CSATLLQETQYF. The CDR3 DNA sequence: TGCAGTGCCACGCTCCTTCAAGAGACCCAGTACTTC. V is TRBV20-1 and J is TRBJ2-5; D is unresolved. Deletions cut 6 bases from V and 2 bases from J, with 10 bases between. The V gene's germline CDR1 is DFQATT and CDR2 SNEGSKA (reference sequence). This CDR3 contains 12 residues.

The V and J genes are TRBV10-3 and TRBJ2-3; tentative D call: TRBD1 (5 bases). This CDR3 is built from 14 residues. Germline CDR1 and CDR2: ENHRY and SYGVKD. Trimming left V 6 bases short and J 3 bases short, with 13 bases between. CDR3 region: CAIRGLDTTDTQYF. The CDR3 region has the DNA TGTGCCATCAGGGGCTTGGACACAACAGATACGCAGTATTTT.

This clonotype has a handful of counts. Here the CDR3 reads CATSDPPVETQYF. CDR3 coding DNA: TGTGCCACCAGTGATCCCCCGGTAGAGACCCAGTACTTC. The gene calls are TRBV24-1 and TRBJ2-5; no clear D gene. Germline V gene sequence: CDR1 KGHDR, CDR2 SFDVKD. The CDR3 has 13 residues. Trimming stripped 3 bases from V and 4 bases from J, with 8 bases between.

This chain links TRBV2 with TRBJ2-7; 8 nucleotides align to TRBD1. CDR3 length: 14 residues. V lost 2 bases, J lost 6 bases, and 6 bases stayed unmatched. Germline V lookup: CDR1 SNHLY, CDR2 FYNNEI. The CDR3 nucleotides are TGTGCCAGCAGTGAATGGACAGGGAGACCCGAGCAGTACTTC. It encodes CASSEWTGRPEQYF.

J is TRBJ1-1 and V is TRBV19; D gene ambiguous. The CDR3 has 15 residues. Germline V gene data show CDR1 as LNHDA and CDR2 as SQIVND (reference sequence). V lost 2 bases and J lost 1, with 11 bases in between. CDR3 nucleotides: TGTGCCAGTAGTATAAGGCTTTTGGGGAACACTGAAGCTTTCTTT. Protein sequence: CASSIRLLGNTEAFF.

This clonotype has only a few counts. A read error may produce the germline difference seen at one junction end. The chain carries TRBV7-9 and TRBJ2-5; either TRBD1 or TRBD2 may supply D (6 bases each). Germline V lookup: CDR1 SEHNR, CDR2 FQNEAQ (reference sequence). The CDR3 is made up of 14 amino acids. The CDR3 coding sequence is TGTGCCAGCCTTTTAGGGGGGTACCAGGAGACCCAGTACTTC. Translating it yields CASLLGGYQETQYF.

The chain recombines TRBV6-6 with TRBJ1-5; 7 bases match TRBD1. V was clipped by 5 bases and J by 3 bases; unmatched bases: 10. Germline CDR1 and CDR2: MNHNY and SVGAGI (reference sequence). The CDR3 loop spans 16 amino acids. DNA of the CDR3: TGTGCCAGCAGTAAGGCCAGACAGGGATTCAATCAGCCCCAGCATTTT. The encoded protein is CASSKARQGFNQPQHF.

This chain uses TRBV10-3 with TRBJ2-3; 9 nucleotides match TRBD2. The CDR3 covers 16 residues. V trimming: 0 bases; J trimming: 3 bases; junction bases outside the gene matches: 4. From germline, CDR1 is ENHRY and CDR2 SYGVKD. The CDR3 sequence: CAISESASGVTDTQYF. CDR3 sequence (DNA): TGTGCCATCAGTGAGTCCGCTAGCGGGGTAACAGATACGCAGTATTTT.

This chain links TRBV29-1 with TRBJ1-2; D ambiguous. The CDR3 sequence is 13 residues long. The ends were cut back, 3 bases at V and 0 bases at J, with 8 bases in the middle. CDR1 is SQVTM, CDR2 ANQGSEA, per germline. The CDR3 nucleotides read TGCAGCGTTGAGATTGCGTCTAACTATGGCTACACCTTC. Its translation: CSVEIASNYGYTF. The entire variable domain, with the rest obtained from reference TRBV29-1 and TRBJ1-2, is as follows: SAVISQKPSRDICQRGTSLTIQCQVDSQVTMMFWYRQQPGQSLTLIATANQGSEATYESGFVIDKFPISRPNLTFSTLTVSNMSPEDSSIYLCSVEIASNYGYTFGSGTRLTVV.

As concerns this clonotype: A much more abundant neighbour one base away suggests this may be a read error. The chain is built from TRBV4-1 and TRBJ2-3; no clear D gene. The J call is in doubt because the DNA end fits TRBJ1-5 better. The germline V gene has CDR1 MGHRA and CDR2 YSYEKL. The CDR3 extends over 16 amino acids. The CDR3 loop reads CASSPSEFSYTDTQHF. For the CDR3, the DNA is TGCGCCAGCAGCCCTAGCGAATTTTCCTACACAGATACGCAGCATTTT.

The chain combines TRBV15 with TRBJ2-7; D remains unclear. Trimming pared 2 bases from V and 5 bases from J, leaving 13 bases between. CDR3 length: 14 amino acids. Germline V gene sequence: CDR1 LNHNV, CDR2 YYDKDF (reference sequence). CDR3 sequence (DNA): TGTGCCACCAGCAGATACATATTAATCCACGAGCAGTACTTC. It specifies CATSRYILIHEQYF.

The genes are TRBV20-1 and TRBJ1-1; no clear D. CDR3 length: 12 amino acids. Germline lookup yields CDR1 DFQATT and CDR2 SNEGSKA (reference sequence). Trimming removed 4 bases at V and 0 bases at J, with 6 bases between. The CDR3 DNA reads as TGCAGTGCTATTTCGATGAACACTGAAGCTTTCTTT. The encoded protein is CSAISMNTEAFF.

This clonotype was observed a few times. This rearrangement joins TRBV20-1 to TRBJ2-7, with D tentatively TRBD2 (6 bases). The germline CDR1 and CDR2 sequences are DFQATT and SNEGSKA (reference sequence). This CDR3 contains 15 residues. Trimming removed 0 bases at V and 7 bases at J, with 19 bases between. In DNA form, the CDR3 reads TGCAGTGCTAGAGACCCCTTCCGCGGGATGGGGGAGCAGTACTTC. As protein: CSARDPFRGMGEQYF.

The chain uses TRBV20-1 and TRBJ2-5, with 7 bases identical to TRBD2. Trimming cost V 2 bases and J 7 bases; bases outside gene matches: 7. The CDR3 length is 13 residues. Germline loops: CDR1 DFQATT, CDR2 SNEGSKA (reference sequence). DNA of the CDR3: TGCAGTGCTAGACTCTTGGGGGGGGGGACCCAGTACTTC. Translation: CSARLLGGGTQYF.

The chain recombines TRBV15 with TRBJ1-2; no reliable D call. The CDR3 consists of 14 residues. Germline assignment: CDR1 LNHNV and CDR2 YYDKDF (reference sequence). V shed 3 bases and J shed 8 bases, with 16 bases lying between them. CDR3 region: CATSSRQSGQGYTF. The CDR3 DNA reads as TGTGCCACCAGCAGTCGTCAGAGTGGGCAGGGCTACACCTTC.

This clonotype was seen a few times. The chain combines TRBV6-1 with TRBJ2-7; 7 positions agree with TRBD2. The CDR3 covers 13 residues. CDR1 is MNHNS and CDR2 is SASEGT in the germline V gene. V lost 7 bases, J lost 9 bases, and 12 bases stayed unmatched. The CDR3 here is CASILWAGDGQYF. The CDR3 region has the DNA TGTGCCAGCATTCTCTGGGCGGGGGACGGGCAGTACTTC.

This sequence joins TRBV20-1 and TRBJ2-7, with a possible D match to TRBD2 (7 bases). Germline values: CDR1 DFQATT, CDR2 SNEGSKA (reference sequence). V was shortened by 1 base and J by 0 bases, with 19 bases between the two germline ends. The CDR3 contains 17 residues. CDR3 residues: CSARARRAGASSYEQYF. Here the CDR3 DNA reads TGCAGTGCTAGAGCGCGACGTGCGGGGGCCTCCTCCTACGAGCAGTACTTC.

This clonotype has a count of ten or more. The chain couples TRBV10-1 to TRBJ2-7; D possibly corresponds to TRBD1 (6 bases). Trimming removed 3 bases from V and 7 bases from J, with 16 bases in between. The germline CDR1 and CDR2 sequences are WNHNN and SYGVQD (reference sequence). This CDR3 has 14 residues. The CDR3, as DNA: TGCGCCAGCAGTGACTGGGGGCCCTCGGGGGAGCAGTACTTC. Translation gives CASSDWGPSGEQYF.

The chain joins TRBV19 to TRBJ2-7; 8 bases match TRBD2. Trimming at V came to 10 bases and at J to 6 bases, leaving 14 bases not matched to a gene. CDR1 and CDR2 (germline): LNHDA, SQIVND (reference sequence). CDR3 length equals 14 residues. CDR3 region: CATSAQQGLGEQYF. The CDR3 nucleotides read TGTGCCACCTCCGCTCAACAGGGACTAGGCGAGCAGTACTTC.

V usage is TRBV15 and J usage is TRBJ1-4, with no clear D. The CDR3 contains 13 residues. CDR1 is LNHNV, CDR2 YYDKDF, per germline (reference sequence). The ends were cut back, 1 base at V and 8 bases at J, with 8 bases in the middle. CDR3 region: CATSRVSREKLFF. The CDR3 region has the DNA TGTGCCACCAGCAGAGTTTCTCGCGAAAAACTGTTTTTT.

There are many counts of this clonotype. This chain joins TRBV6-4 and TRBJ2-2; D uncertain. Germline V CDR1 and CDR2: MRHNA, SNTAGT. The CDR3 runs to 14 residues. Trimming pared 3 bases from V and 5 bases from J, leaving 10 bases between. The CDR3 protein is CASSDNAQTGELFF. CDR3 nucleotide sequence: TGTGCCAGCAGTGATAATGCACAGACCGGGGAGCTGTTTTTT.

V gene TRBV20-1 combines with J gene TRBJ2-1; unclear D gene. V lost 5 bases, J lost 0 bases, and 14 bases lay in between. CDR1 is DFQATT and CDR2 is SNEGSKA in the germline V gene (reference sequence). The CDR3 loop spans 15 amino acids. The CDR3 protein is CSASYGQSSYNEQFF. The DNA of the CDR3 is TGCAGTGCTTCCTACGGGCAAAGCTCCTACAATGAGCAGTTCTTC.

CDR3 nucleotides: TGTGCCAGCAGCCGGATGGACTGGAGCTCCTACAATGAGCAGTTCTTC. Its translation: CASSRMDWSSYNEQFF. The genes are TRBV7-2 and TRBJ2-1, with D perhaps matching TRBD2 (5 bases). The CDR3 is 16 residues long. Germline values: CDR1 SGHTA, CDR2 FQGNSA. V was cut by 5 bases and J by 0 bases, with 14 bases left in between.

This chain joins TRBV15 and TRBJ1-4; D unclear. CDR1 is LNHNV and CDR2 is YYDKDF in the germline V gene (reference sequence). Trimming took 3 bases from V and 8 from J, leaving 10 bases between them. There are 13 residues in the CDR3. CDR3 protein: CATSRRMVEKLFF. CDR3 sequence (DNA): TGTGCCACCAGCAGGAGAATGGTAGAAAAACTGTTTTTT.

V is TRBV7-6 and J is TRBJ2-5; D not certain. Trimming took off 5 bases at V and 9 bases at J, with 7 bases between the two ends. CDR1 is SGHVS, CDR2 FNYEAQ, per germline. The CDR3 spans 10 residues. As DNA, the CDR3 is TGTGCCAGCAGCGGGGTGTCCCAGTACTTC. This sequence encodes CASSGVSQYF. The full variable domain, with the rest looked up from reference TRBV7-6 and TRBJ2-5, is GAGVSQSPRYKVTKRGQDVALRCDPISGHVSLYWYRQALGQGPEFLTYFNYEAQQDKSGLPNDRFSAERPEGSISTLTIQRTEQRDSAMYRCASSGVSQYFGPGTRLLVL.